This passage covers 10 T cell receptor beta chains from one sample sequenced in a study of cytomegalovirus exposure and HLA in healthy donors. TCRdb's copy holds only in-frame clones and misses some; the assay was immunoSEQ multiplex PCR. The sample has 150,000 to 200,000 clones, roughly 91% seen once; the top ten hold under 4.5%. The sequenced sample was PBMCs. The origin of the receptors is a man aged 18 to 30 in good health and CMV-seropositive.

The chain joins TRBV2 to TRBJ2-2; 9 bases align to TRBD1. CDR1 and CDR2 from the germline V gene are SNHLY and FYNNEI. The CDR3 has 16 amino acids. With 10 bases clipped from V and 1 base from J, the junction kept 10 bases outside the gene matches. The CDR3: CATRRQGVENTGELFF. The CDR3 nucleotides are TGTGCCACACGACGACAGGGGGTCGAGAACACCGGGGAGCTGTTTTTT. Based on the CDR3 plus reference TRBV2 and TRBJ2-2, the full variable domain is EPEVTQTPSHQVTQMGQEVILRCVPISNHLYFYWYRQILGQKVEFLVSFYNNEISEKSEIFDDQFSVERPDGSNFTLKIRSTKLEDSAMYFCATRRQGVENTGELFFGEGSRLTVL.

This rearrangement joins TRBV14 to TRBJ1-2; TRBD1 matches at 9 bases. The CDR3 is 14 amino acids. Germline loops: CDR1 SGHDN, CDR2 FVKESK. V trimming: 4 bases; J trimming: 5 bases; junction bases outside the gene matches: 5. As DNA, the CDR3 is TGTGCCAGCAGCCGAGGACAGGGGACATATGGCTACACCTTC. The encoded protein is CASSRGQGTYGYTF.

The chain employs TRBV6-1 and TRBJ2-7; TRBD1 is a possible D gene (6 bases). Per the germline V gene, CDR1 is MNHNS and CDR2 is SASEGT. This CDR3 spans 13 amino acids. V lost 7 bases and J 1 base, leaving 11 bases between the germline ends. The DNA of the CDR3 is TGTGCCAGCATCCATGGACAGTCCTACGAGCAGTACTTC. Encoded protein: CASIHGQSYEQYF.

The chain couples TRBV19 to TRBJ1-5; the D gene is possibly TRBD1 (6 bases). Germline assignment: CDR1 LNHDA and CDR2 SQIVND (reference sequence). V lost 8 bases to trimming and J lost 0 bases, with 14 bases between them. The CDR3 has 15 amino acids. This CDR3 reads CASSGQPHSNQPQHF. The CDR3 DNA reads TGTGCCAGTTCGGGACAACCACATAGCAATCAGCCCCAGCATTTT.

CDR3 amino acids: CASSQDRGRNTIYF. The CDR3, as DNA: TGCGCCAGCAGCCAAGACAGGGGGAGGAACACCATATATTTT. This chain uses TRBV4-1 with TRBJ1-3, with TRBD1 identical over 7 bases. The CDR3 length is 14 residues. V dropped 0 bases and J dropped 7; count of bases not matched to a gene: 3. Germline V lookup: CDR1 MGHRA, CDR2 YSYEKL.

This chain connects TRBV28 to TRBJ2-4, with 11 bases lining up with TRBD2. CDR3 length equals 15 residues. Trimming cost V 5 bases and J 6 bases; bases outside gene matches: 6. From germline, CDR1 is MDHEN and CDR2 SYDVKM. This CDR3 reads CASSQEGTSGNIQYF. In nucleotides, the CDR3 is TGTGCCAGCAGTCAAGAAGGGACTAGCGGAAACATTCAGTACTTC.

For the CDR3, the DNA is TGCGCCAGCAGCTTCATTCAGGACCGGGGGACTGAAGCTTTCTTT. It encodes CASSFIQDRGTEAFF. The chain links TRBV5-1 to TRBJ1-1; D might be TRBD1 (5 bases). The CDR3 covers 15 residues. V gave up 2 bases and J gave up 5 bases, with 16 bases separating them. Germline loops: CDR1 SGHRS, CDR2 YFSETQ.

Here the CDR3 DNA reads TGTGCCAGCAGCTTCTGGGGGGCAGATACGCAGTATTTT. It yields the protein CASSFWGADTQYF. The chain employs TRBV11-2 and TRBJ2-3, with D possibly matching TRBD2 (6 bases). V lost 3 bases and J 4 bases, leaving 8 bases between the germline ends. CDR1 is SGHAT, CDR2 FQNNGV, per germline. The length of the CDR3 is 13 residues.

The CDR3 bases are TGTGCCAGCAGTTACAGCGGCTATGGCTACACCTTC. Amino acid sequence: CASSYSGYGYTF. This chain links TRBV28 with TRBJ1-2; D not resolved. The CDR3 has 12 residues. Trimming removed 4 bases from V and 4 bases from J, with 7 bases in between. CDR1 is MDHEN and CDR2 is SYDVKM in the germline V gene.

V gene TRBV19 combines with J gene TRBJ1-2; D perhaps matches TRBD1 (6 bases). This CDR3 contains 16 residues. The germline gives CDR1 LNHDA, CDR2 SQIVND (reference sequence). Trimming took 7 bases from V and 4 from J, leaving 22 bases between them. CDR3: CASNNRRTESGYGYTF. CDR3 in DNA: TGTGCCAGTAATAACAGAAGGACAGAGAGCGGCTATGGCTACACCTTC. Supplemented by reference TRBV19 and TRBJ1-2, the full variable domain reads DGGITQSPKYLFRKEGQNVTLSCEQNLNHDAMYWYRQDPGQGLRLIYYSQIVNDFQKGDIAEGYSVSREKKESFPLTVTSAQKNPTAFYLCASNNRRTESGYGYTFGSGTRLTVV.